The clone carrying this T cell receptor beta chain has at least ten counts. Its target is not known. These data originate in a study of T cells in Graves' hyperthyroidism and ophthalmopathy. General study findings and limits: Most expanded thyroid clonotypes above 0.001 also appeared in blood. The model identified upcoming ophthalmopathy a median around 7.1 months ahead of onset. A 13 V-J signature model discriminated ophthalmopathy versus stable hyperthyroidism.

TCR beta CDR3 region amplification was performed from RNA transcripts. HTBI primers were the set used in a first-round RT-PCR of the TCR CDR3. Using its own MiXCR run on the multiplex PCR reads, TCRdb lists one record per CDR3 protein. This table has around 350,000 distinct CDR3 sequences, roughly a sixth appearing once. The germline V gene encodes CDR1 MNHEY and CDR2 SMNVEV (reference sequence). This CDR3 is 16 amino acids long. The V and J ends lost 6 bases and 4 bases, in that order; junction bases with no gene match: 8. The rearrangement links TRBV27 to TRBJ1-6; TRBD1 agrees at 8 bases. The sequenced material came from blood. This TCR derives from a woman aged 30 to 39 with Graves' hyperthyroidism that later progressed to Graves' ophthalmopathy. The CDR3 is CASRPAGTGYNSPLHF. For the CDR3, the DNA is TGTGCCAGCAGACCAGCCGGGACAGGTTATAATTCACCCCTCCACTTT.